This T cell receptor beta chain originates from a study of T cell responses to AZD1222 COVID-19 vaccine (dated by TCRdb to the early 2020s). Regarding the research as a whole: Because spike-specific TCR depth and breadth did not differ between the two schedules, AZD1222 recipients who got a second dose at roughly 4 weeks were pooled with those who got a second dose at roughly 12 weeks. TCR sequencing was performed for approximately 240 trial participants, of whom 200 to 220 were given two doses of AZD1222 and approximately 26 were given two doses of MenACWY control vaccine. Trial participants were enrolled by age into subgroups of 18-55, 56-69 and 70-plus years, and around 150, 28 and 57 TCR-sequenced participants, respectively, were included in these subgroups.

The CDR3, from cysteine to phenylalanine, totals 15 residues. Just the 45-base CDR3 DNA is kept, in frame starting at base 1. The CDR3 regions of human TCRbeta chains were analyzed by immunosequencing. The paper's data handling went like this. TCRs in the repertoires were matched against a reference library of SARS-CoV-2-specific TCRs that had been generated with the MIRA antigen-specificity platform. Breadth was defined as the fraction of unique TCRs that were SARS-CoV-2-associated. Depth was defined as the fraction of total T cells that were SARS-CoV-2-associated. Using the MIRA data, every spike-specific TCR was mapped to the spike region that the TCR reacted to and assigned to either a CD4 or a CD8 class. Log10-transformed breadth and depth values were compared by one-way ANOVA with Sidak's multiple comparisons tests. TCRdb mirrors the immuneACCESS table, restricted to in-frame sequences. Some clones are absent from its copies; in checked studies, under half trace to an unresolved V gene, and the reason for the others is unknown. The V and J calls and clone size come from that table; D and trimming were worked out from the DNA. Recorded for this sample are 85,000 to 130,000 clones; about 90% of them occurred a single time. The ten largest clones take up approximately 4.7% of the sample.

Overall results and qualifications from the work: Conclusions about previously exposed vaccinees are limited, since just five or six AZD1222 recipients were seropositive for SARS-CoV-2 at baseline. After two AZD1222 doses, spike-specific TCR breadth and depth were significantly higher than at day 0 and than in MenACWY recipients. Participants were mostly white British and included more females than males, and it was suggested by the authors that clonal diversity may have been underestimated. The vaccine-associated CD4 TCRs covered the entire spike protein, and the dominant responses fell in regions 160-218 and 743-854. Nearly half of unique spike-specific TCRs reportedly recognized epitopes outside regions mutated in the B.1.351 and B.1.1.7 variants. In the small 56-69-year group, the increase in depth fell short of significance, most likely because of low power. Because no day 14 peak-response samples were available, the repertoires could be characterized only after the peak T cell response.

The sample's time point label, decoded: baseline before first vaccination. The vaccinee samples were drawn from two UK trials, COV001 and COV002, one of which was a single-blind randomized controlled phase 2/3 trial testing AZD1222 (ChAdOx1 nCoV-19) in healthy adults. For TCRbeta chain sequencing, PBMC samples from trial participants were taken at day 0 and at day 28 after the second dose. Note on this clone: It lacks a known antigen. Qualities for individual bases were not recorded, and no much larger clone is one base off.

The material sequenced was peripheral blood, taken on day 0 of AZD1222 vaccination. The clonotype was recovered from an adult in good health. The chain is assembled from TRBV21-1 and TRBJ1-2. TRBV21-1 is shown as a pseudogene. The CDR3: CASSKAVIHRYGYTF. The bases read TGTGCCAGCAGCAAAGCCGTAATCCACCGCTATGGCTACACCTTC.